The rows below give T cell receptor beta chains drawn from one sample of a study of blood T cell repertoires in COVID-19. Data came from immunoSEQ multiplex PCR; TCRdb stores just in-frame clones and leaves some out. The table includes about 310,000 clones, 70% to 90% detected once. The sequenced sample was PBMCs or T cells enriched from blood (not recorded which). These receptors originate from a man younger than 45 who had recovered from COVID-19. CDR3s include the opening cysteine and the closing phenylalanine or tryptophan. The D gene is left open where the match is weak. Clone size appears in some rows only: once, few, many, or a class for an expanded clone.

d_call	v_call	clone_size	j_call	cdr3_nt	cdr3_aa
.	TRBV3-1/TRBV3-2	.	TRBJ2-2	TGTGCCAGCAGCCTCACAATCAGGGAGCTGTTTTTT	CASSLTIRELFF
.	TRBV5-1	.	TRBJ2-1	TGCGCCAGCAGCTTGGGACAGCCCCCCACCGATGAGCAGTTCTTC	CASSLGQPPTDEQFF
.	TRBV6-1	.	TRBJ1-2	TGTGCCAGCAGTGAAGAGTGGACAGTTTACTGCACCTTC	CASSEEWTVYCTF
.	TRBV21-1	.	TRBJ1-5	TGTGCCAGCAGTGACAGGGGGTCTGGCAATCAGCCCCAGCATTTT	CASSDRGSGNQPQHF
TRBD1	TRBV7-8	.	TRBJ1-1	TGTGCCAGCAGCTGGATGGACAGGGCCGCTGAAGCTTTCTTT	CASSWMDRAAEAFF
.	TRBV5-4	.	TRBJ1-2	TGTGCCAGCAGCTTAAACCGGGAGAGTCGGTCTGACACCTTC	CASSLNRESRSDTF
.	TRBV10-3	once	TRBJ1-2	TGTGCCATCAGTGCAGGGGACTATGGCTACACCTTC	CAISAGDYGYTF
.	TRBV2	few	TRBJ1-2	TGTGCCAGCAGTGTAAAGGGGCCGCCGGGTGGCACCTTC	CASSVKGPPGGTF
TRBD1	TRBV30	.	TRBJ2-7	TGTGCCTGGACCGACAGGGAAACCTACGAGCAGTACTTC	CAWTDRETYEQYF
.	TRBV7-2	once	TRBJ2-3	TGTGCCAGCAGCCCCGGGATTAGCACAGATACGCAGTATTTT	CASSPGISTDTQYF
TRBD1	TRBV19	once	TRBJ2-1	TGTGCCAGTAGTTCTCCGGGACAGGGGCTGGGTGAGCAGTTCTTC	CASSSPGQGLGEQFF
.	TRBV9	few	TRBJ2-5	TGTGCCAGCAGCGTAGCCCCGGCTGGGCCAGAGACCCAGTACTTC	CASSVAPAGPETQYF
.	TRBV29-1	.	TRBJ1-2	TGCAGCGTTGAAATCCAGGGGTATGGCTACACCTTC	CSVEIQGYGYTF
TRBD2	TRBV6-1	.	TRBJ2-4	TGTGCCAGCAGTGACGGGGGGGCCAAAAACATTCAGTACTTC	CASSDGGAKNIQYF
.	TRBV5-4	.	TRBJ2-4	TGTGCCAGCAGCTTTGACAGGGCCAAAAACATTCAGTACTTC	CASSFDRAKNIQYF
.	TRBV28	.	TRBJ1-1	TGTGCCAGCAGTGGTTTTTTTATGGCCGAACAAACTGAAGCTTTCTTT	CASSGFFMAEQTEAFF
.	TRBV20-1	once	TRBJ1-2	TGCAGTGTGGAGGGATTCTATGGCTACACCTTC	CSVEGFYGYTF
TRBD1	TRBV27	few	TRBJ1-2	TGTGCCAGCAGTAGGGGACAGGGATATTATGGCTACACCTTC	CASSRGQGYYGYTF
.	TRBV4-2	.	TRBJ1-2	TGTGCCAGCAGCCAAGATGTTCGTGGCAGGTCCTATGGCTACACCTTC	CASSQDVRGRSYGYTF
.	TRBV7-9	.	TRBJ2-3	TGTGCCAGCAGCTGGCCCCCAGATACGCAGTATTTT	CASSWPPDTQYF
.	TRBV9	.	TRBJ2-1	TGTGCCAGCAGCGTCGACATACAGGATAATGAGCAGTTCTTC	CASSVDIQDNEQFF
TRBD1	TRBV15	.	TRBJ2-7	TGTGCCACCAGCCTCCGGGACAGGATTTACGAGCAGTACTTC	CATSLRDRIYEQYF
TRBD2	TRBV30	.	TRBJ2-7	TGTGCCTGGAGTGTACGCGGGGGTGTAGACTACGAGCAGTACTTC	CAWSVRGGVDYEQYF
TRBD1	TRBV5-4	few	TRBJ1-2	TGTGCCAGCAGAGAACTCCGTACAGGGGAGAGCTATGGCTACACCTTC	CASRELRTGESYGYTF
.	TRBV6-1	.	TRBJ1-5	TGTGCCAGCAGTGAAATCGGCGGGACCCCCATATTGATGCCCCAGCATTTT	CASSEIGGTPILMPQHF
.	TRBV12-5	once	TRBJ1-1	TGTGCTAGTGGTTTCGGGTCGCCTGAAGCTTTCTTT	CASGFGSPEAFF
.	TRBV2	.	TRBJ1-1	TGTGCCAGCAGGTTCGGGGTGTTTTATGAAGCTTTCTTT	CASRFGVFYEAFF
.	TRBV29-1	once	TRBJ1-1	TGCAGCGTTGAACGGGGATTGGATAGTGAAGCTTTCTTT	CSVERGLDSEAFF
TRBD2	TRBV18	.	TRBJ2-1	TGTGCCAGCTCGGGGACTAGCGGAAGCAATGAGCAGTTCTTC	CASSGTSGSNEQFF
TRBD1	TRBV6-2/TRBV6-3	.	TRBJ2-1	TGTGCCAGCAGTAACACCGGGACAGGTGACTACAATGAGCAGTTCTTC	CASSNTGTGDYNEQFF
.	TRBV6-5	once	TRBJ1-4	TGTGCCAGCAGCGAGGGTCTTGGGGTAGTGGGAAAACTGTTTTTT	CASSEGLGVVGKLFF
TRBD1	TRBV11-3	.	TRBJ1-1	TGTGCCAGCAGCACTCGACAGGGGACGAACACTGAAGCTTTCTTT	CASSTRQGTNTEAFF
TRBD1	TRBV5-6	.	TRBJ1-2	TGTGCCAGCAGCTTGGAGGGACAGGGGCATCTCTATGGCTACACCTTC	CASSLEGQGHLYGYTF
TRBD1	TRBV27	few	TRBJ1-5	TGTGCCAGCAGTTTCCCGGGACAGGGGACACGGCAGCCCCAGCATTTT	CASSFPGQGTRQPQHF
.	TRBV5-4	.	TRBJ1-4	TGTGCCAGCAGCGCGTCGTTCGGCGGTCAGGGCTTAACTAATGAAAAACTGTTTTTT	CASSASFGGQGLTNEKLFF
TRBD1	TRBV24-1	.	TRBJ1-2	TGTGCCACCAGTGATTTCCAGGGGGCCAACTATGGCTACACCTTC	CATSDFQGANYGYTF
.	TRBV5-8	.	TRBJ1-1	TGTGCCAGGGATGGGCGCTGGGTGAACACTGAAGCTTTCTTT	CARDGRWVNTEAFF
.	TRBV6-6	few	TRBJ2-7	TGTGCCAGCAGTCGCCTATCCCCCCGGTACTACTCCTACGAGCAGTACTTC	CASSRLSPRYYSYEQYF
.	TRBV7-2	.	TRBJ1-2	TGTGCCAGCAGCTTAGGTTCCAGGGTAGGTCGCGGCTACACCTTC	CASSLGSRVGRGYTF
.	TRBV12-3/TRBV12-4	.	TRBJ1-1	TGTGCCAGCAGGTTGGCCGCGGGGGGGTACGCTTTCTTT	CASRLAAGGYAFF
.	TRBV7-3	.	TRBJ2-7	TGTGCCAGCAGCTACCGGTTACAGGGTGAAGGACAGTACTTC	CASSYRLQGEGQYF
.	TRBV7-9	.	TRBJ1-4	TGTGCCAGCAGCCCTAGCGACGCCAAGATTCCAACTAATGAAAAACTGTTTTTT	CASSPSDAKIPTNEKLFF
TRBD2	TRBV7-3	.	TRBJ2-2	TGTGCCAGCAGCCCCCGAGCGCGGGGGGGGCTGGACACCGGGGAGCTGTTTTTT	CASSPRARGGLDTGELFF
.	TRBV27	many	TRBJ1-2	TGTGCCAGCAGCATAGGGGGGGTCCTTAACTATGGCTACACCTTC	CASSIGGVLNYGYTF
.	TRBV28	.	TRBJ2-7	TGTGCCAGCAGGCCCCCCGGGTCGGCCTACGAGCAGTACTTC	CASRPPGSAYEQYF
TRBD2	TRBV5-6	.	TRBJ2-1	TGTGCCAGCAGCTTAACCTCTAGCGGGGGGGTGTACAATGAGCAGTTCTTC	CASSLTSSGGVYNEQFF
TRBD2	TRBV29-1	.	TRBJ2-3	TGCAGCGCTAGGCGGGGGTCGGAGACAGATACGCAGTATTTT	CSARRGSETDTQYF
TRBD1	TRBV6-5	.	TRBJ2-7	TGTGCCAGCAGTTACCCCGGGACAGACAATATCTACGAGCAGTACTTC	CASSYPGTDNIYEQYF
TRBD1	TRBV7-9	.	TRBJ2-5	TGTGCCAGCAGCTTAAAGTGGGGACAGGGCCAAGAGACCCAGTACTTC	CASSLKWGQGQETQYF
.	TRBV19	.	TRBJ1-2	TGTGCCAGTAGACCTCTACAGGGATCATTTAATGGCTACACCTTC	CASRPLQGSFNGYTF
TRBD2	TRBV6-2/TRBV6-3	.	TRBJ2-3	TGTGCCAGCAGTTACTCGAGAATAGCGGGGGGGCTTGGGCAGTATTTT	CASSYSRIAGGLGQYF
TRBD2	TRBV7-8	.	TRBJ2-7	TGTGCCAGCAGCCCGGGGACTAGCGGCGAGCAGTACTTC	CASSPGTSGEQYF
TRBD1	TRBV10-3	.	TRBJ1-1	TGTGCCATCAGAACAGGGGGGACTGAAGCTTTCTTT	CAIRTGGTEAFF
.	TRBV3-1/TRBV3-2	.	TRBJ1-2	TGTGCCAGCAGCCAGTCGGCGTTTGGATCCCTGCGGGTCACCTTC	CASSQSAFGSLRVTF
.	TRBV6-1	once	TRBJ1-2	TGTGCCAGCAGTGATCCAATGAAGGGGGTGTATGGCTACACCTTC	CASSDPMKGVYGYTF
.	TRBV6-6	once	TRBJ1-6	TGTGCCAGCAGTTACTCGAACAGGGTTAATTCACCCCTCCACTTT	CASSYSNRVNSPLHF
TRBD1	TRBV6-6	.	TRBJ1-1	TGTGCCAGCAGTACGGGACAGGGGGCATCTATCACTGAAGCTTTCTTT	CASSTGQGASITEAFF
TRBD1	TRBV29-1	once	TRBJ2-7	TGCAGCGTTGAAGTGGACAGGGGTCGTAGCGAGCAGTACTTC	CSVEVDRGRSEQYF
TRBD2	TRBV7-9	.	TRBJ2-3	TGTGCCAGCAGCCGCGGGACTATAAATATTGGTAGCACAGATACGCAGTATTTT	CASSRGTINIGSTDTQYF
TRBD1	TRBV10-3	.	TRBJ1-5	TGTGCCATCAGCCGGGACAGGGAACTTAGCAATCAGCCCCAGCATTTT	CAISRDRELSNQPQHF